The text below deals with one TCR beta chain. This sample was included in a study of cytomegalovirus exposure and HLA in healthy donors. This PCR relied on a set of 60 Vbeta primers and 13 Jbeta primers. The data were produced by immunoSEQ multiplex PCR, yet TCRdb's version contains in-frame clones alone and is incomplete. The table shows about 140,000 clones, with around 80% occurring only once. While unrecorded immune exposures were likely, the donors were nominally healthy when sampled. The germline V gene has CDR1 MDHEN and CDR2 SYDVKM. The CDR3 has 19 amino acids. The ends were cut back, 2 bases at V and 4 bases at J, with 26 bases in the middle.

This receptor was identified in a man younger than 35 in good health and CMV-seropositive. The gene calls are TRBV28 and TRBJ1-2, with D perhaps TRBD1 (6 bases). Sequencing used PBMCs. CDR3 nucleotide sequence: TGTGCCAGCAGTTTAGGAAGAAGGAAGGTCGGGGGGCGTGCCTATGGCTACACCTTC. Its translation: CASSLGRRKVGGRAYGYTF.